Listed below are T cell receptor beta chains from one sample, sequenced in a study of cytomegalovirus exposure and HLA in healthy donors. The repertoire was sequenced with immunoSEQ multiplex PCR; TCRdb's copy has only in-frame clones and lacks some. The sample gives about 79,000 clones, roughly 93% of which show up once; 3.6% is in the top ten. The sample consisted of PBMCs. The receptors were gathered from a woman in her twenties or thirties in good health and CMV-seronegative. The CDR3 runs from the conserved cysteine through the conserved F or W. A D gene is named only where the DNA matches it firmly. Size tells how often a clone was seen (once, few, many) or the class of an expanded clone, and some rows leave it out.

clone_size d_call j_call v_call cdr3_nt cdr3_aa
once NA TRBJ1-4 TRBV7-2 TGTGCCAGCAGGGGGGCCAAAGGCGCAACTAATGAAAAACTGTTTTTT CASRGAKGATNEKLFF
few NA TRBJ1-5 TRBV6-5 TGTGCCAGCAGTTACTCGGGAGATAGCAATCAGCCCCAGCATTTT CASSYSGDSNQPQHF
NA NA TRBJ1-4 TRBV2 TGTGCCAATAAGGACGGGGTTTTAGGGGAAAAACTGTTTTTT CANKDGVLGEKLFF
NA NA TRBJ1-1 TRBV5-1 TGCGCCAGCAGCCGGGAGGGGGGTATGTCTGAAGCTTTCTTT CASSREGGMSEAFF
NA TRBD2 TRBJ2-7 TRBV7-9 TGTGCCAGCAGCTTTTCCGCTAGCGGGAGGTATCACGAGCAGTACTTC CASSFSASGRYHEQYF
NA TRBD2 TRBJ2-3 TRBV4-1 TGCGCCAGCAGCCACGGACTAGCGGGAGTCTTAGGTACAGATACGCAGTATTTT CASSHGLAGVLGTDTQYF
NA NA TRBJ1-3 TRBV25-1 TGTGCCAGCAGTGGGCCCGGCGGTCGCTCTGGAAACACCATATATTTT CASSGPGGRSGNTIYF
NA TRBD1 TRBJ1-2 TRBV5-1 TGCGCCAGCAGCTCCTTACAGGGGGGGGATGGCTACACCTTC CASSSLQGGDGYTF
NA TRBD2 TRBJ2-5 TRBV4-2 TGTGCCAGCAGCCAAGAAGCAAGCGGGAGAGGGCAAGAGACCCAGTACTTC CASSQEASGRGQETQYF
NA NA TRBJ1-5 TRBV27 TGTGCCAGCAGTCCTAAGGGACTTAGCAATCAGCCCCAGCATTTT CASSPKGLSNQPQHF